These 20 T cell receptor beta chains were sequenced from one sample in a study of T-cell memory formation after mild COVID-19. TCRdb reprocessed the 5' RACE reads with MiXCR, giving one entry per CDR3 protein. The sample yields roughly 320,000 distinct CDR3 sequences, 25% to 30% seen once. Sequenced input: PBMCs or a T cell subset sorted from them (not recorded which). The receptors come from an adult woman who had mild COVID-19 (a few samples of this study predate the infection). Cell type and time point are not known.

This clonotype was seen a few times. V and J are TRBV6-1 and TRBJ2-7; maybe TRBD1 (6 bases). Germline CDR1 MNHNS, CDR2 SASEGT. The CDR3 is made up of 13 amino acids. Trimming took 4 bases from V and 2 from J, leaving 9 bases between them. CDR3 protein: CASSGTVTYEQYF. The CDR3, as DNA: TGTGCCAGCAGTGGGACAGTTACCTACGAGCAGTACTTC.

The V call is TRBV5-6, the J call TRBJ2-1; 11 bases map to TRBD1. CDR3 size: 16 residues. V shed 3 bases and J 2 bases; nucleotides not matched to a gene: 4. Germline CDR1 SGHDT, CDR2 YYEEEE. As DNA, the CDR3 is TGTGCCAGCAGCTCGGACAGGGGGCGAACCTACAATGAGCAGTTCTTC. Its protein is CASSSDRGRTYNEQFF. The variable domain in full, with the rest retrieved from reference TRBV5-6 and TRBJ2-1, is DAGVTQSPTHLIKTRGQQVTLRCSPKSGHDTVSWYQQALGQGPQFIFQYYEEEERQRGNFPDRFSGHQFPNYSSELNVNALLLGDSALYLCASSSDRGRTYNEQFFGPGTRLTVL.

The CDR3 is CSVEGGPGANVLTF. As DNA, the CDR3 is TGCAGCGTTGAAGGGGGGCCTGGGGCCAACGTCCTGACTTTC. This chain uses TRBV29-1 with TRBJ2-6; TRBD1 might be the D (6 bases). V was cut by 1 base and J by 2 bases, with 6 bases left in between. The germline CDR1 and CDR2 sequences are SQVTM and ANQGSEA. The CDR3 has 14 residues.

This chain connects TRBV7-3 to TRBJ2-1, with TRBD1 matching 7 bases. Germline V CDR1 and CDR2: SGHTA, FQGTGA. V shed 7 bases and J 5 bases; nucleotides not matched to a gene: 11. The CDR3 is made up of 15 amino acids. CDR3 sequence reads: CASTLGQTINNEQFF. CDR3 nucleotides: TGTGCCAGCACCTTGGGACAGACAATTAACAATGAGCAGTTCTTC.

This clonotype was counted between two and nine times. The chain joins TRBV15 to TRBJ1-1; D unclear. Trimming stripped 1 base from V and 2 bases from J, with 8 bases between. Germline values: CDR1 LNHNV, CDR2 YYDKDF (reference sequence). CDR3 length equals 14 residues. The CDR3 sequence is CATSRAQSNTEAFF. The DNA of the CDR3 is TGTGCCACCAGCAGAGCACAATCAAACACTGAAGCTTTCTTT.

V gene TRBV12-3 or TRBV12-4 combines with J gene TRBJ1-4, with D unclear. The CDR3 contains 15 residues. V was pared by 8 bases and J by 6 bases, with 19 bases between. CDR3 sequence: CASAAANSRYEKLFF. The CDR3 region has the DNA TGTGCCAGCGCGGCAGCGAACAGCCGCTATGAAAAACTGTTTTTT.

This clonotype has a handful of counts. This chain uses TRBV4-2 with TRBJ1-1; D is perhaps TRBD1 (5 bases). The CDR3 loop spans 13 amino acids. Between the trimmed V and J ends, which lost 3 bases and 6 bases, there was a span of 11 bases. The germline CDR1 and CDR2 sequences are LGHNA and YNFKEQ. DNA of the CDR3: TGTGCCAGCAGCCAGACCGGGACCCCTGAAGCTTTCTTT. Its protein is CASSQTGTPEAFF.

The rearrangement links TRBV14 to TRBJ2-7; D not certain. The V gene lost 2 bases and the J gene lost 1 base, with 3 bases spanning the gap. Germline values: CDR1 SGHDN, CDR2 FVKESK. The CDR3 consists of 12 residues. The CDR3 DNA sequence: TGTGCCAGCAGCCAACAATCCTACGAGCAGTACTTC. Its translation is CASSQQSYEQYF. Complete variable domain (other parts from reference TRBV14 and TRBJ2-7): EAGVTQFPSHSVIEKGQTVTLRCDPISGHDNLYWYRRVMGKEIKFLLHFVKESKQDESGMPNNRFLAERTGGTYSTLKVQPAELEDSGVYFCASSQQSYEQYFGPGTRLTVT.

This clonotype was observed many times. CDR3 sequence reads: CSALGQLGTEAFF. CDR3 DNA sequence: TGCAGTGCTCTAGGGCAGCTTGGCACTGAAGCTTTCTTT. This chain connects TRBV20-1 to TRBJ1-1; D unresolved. Trimming took 5 bases from V and 4 from J, leaving 14 bases between them. This CDR3 comprises 13 residues. Germline lookup yields CDR1 DFQATT and CDR2 SNEGSKA (reference sequence).

V and J are TRBV12-3 or TRBV12-4 and TRBJ2-5; D gene ambiguous. The ends were cut back, 4 bases at V and 5 bases at J, with 5 bases in the middle. CDR3 size: 11 residues. CDR3 protein: CASSWAETQYF. The DNA of the CDR3 is TGTGCCAGCAGTTGGGCGGAGACCCAGTACTTC.

The J gene is TRBJ2-5, the V gene TRBV5-6, with D perhaps TRBD1 (5 bases). This CDR3 is built from 15 residues. The germline V gene encodes CDR1 SGHDT and CDR2 YYEEEE. V shed 0 bases and J shed 1 base, with 10 bases lying between them. The CDR3 nucleotides are TGTGCCAGCAGCTTGGGGGAAGGGGTCCAAGAGACCCAGTACTTC. It is translated as CASSLGEGVQETQYF.

This chain links TRBV12-3 or TRBV12-4 with TRBJ2-2; 9 positions agree with TRBD1. CDR3 size: 14 residues. Unmatched junction bases numbered 4, after V lost 5 bases and J lost 6 bases. In DNA, the CDR3 is TGTGCCAGCAGTGGGACAGGGTCGGCCGGGGAGCTGTTTTTT. Protein: CASSGTGSAGELFF.

This clonotype was detected a few times. The rearrangement uses TRBV18 and TRBJ2-1, with D hard to call. Between the trimmed V and J ends, which lost 0 bases and 8 bases, there was a span of 8 bases. In germline, CDR1 is KGHSH, CDR2 LQKENI. The CDR3 sequence is 13 residues long. The CDR3 protein is CASSPPIVDEQFF. The CDR3 nucleotides read TGTGCCAGCTCACCACCGATAGTCGATGAGCAGTTCTTC.

The chain recombines TRBV29-1 with TRBJ2-1, with D uncertain. V lost 3 bases and J lost 4, with 16 bases in between. This CDR3 has 15 amino acids. The V gene's germline CDR1 is SQVTM and CDR2 ANQGSEA. The CDR3 sequence is CSVDPRVAGYNEQFF. The CDR3 DNA follows: TGCAGCGTTGACCCCCGGGTAGCCGGTTACAATGAGCAGTTCTTC.

The chain recombines TRBV5-6 with TRBJ1-2, with D perhaps TRBD1 (5 bases). The V and J ends lost 0 bases and 3 bases respectively, with 12 bases between them. This CDR3 has 15 amino acids. CDR1 and CDR2 from the germline V gene are SGHDT and YYEEEE. CDR3 sequence (DNA): TGTGCCAGCAGCTTGGTCGGGGCAGATGACTATGGCTACACCTTC. Amino acids: CASSLVGADDYGYTF. Combining the CDR3 with reference TRBV5-6 and TRBJ1-2 gives the whole variable domain DAGVTQSPTHLIKTRGQQVTLRCSPKSGHDTVSWYQQALGQGPQFIFQYYEEEERQRGNFPDRFSGHQFPNYSSELNVNALLLGDSALYLCASSLVGADDYGYTFGSGTRLTVV.

The chain has TRBV20-1 and TRBJ2-7; D possibly corresponds to TRBD2 (5 bases). The CDR3 totals 12 residues. V was shortened by 5 bases and J by 4 bases, with 12 bases between the two germline ends. Germline V gene lookup returns CDR1 DFQATT and CDR2 SNEGSKA (reference sequence). CDR3 nucleotides: TGCAGTGCTCTCAGGACGGGATACGAGCAGTACTTC. Protein: CSALRTGYEQYF.

This clonotype was found a few times. The chain links TRBV9 to TRBJ2-4; TRBD2 agrees at 9 bases. The junction had 7 bases not matched to a gene; V was cut back by 0 bases and J by 0 bases. The CDR3 contains 18 residues. Per the germline V gene, CDR1 is SGDLS and CDR2 is YYNGEE. The CDR3 DNA reads as TGTGCCAGCAGCGTAGGGTCCAGCGGGGGGATAGCCAAAAACATTCAGTACTTC. It yields the protein CASSVGSSGGIAKNIQYF.

This clonotype has only a few counts. V is TRBV5-1 and J is TRBJ2-1, with D unclear. Trimming shortened V by 3 bases and J by 3 bases, and 7 bases separated the two germline ends. Germline CDR1 is SGHRS and CDR2 is YFSETQ. The CDR3 runs 13 residues. The CDR3: CASSSGFYNEQFF. The CDR3 nucleotides are TGCGCCAGCAGCTCCGGGTTCTACAATGAGCAGTTCTTC.

This chain joins TRBV14 and TRBJ2-2; D perhaps matches TRBD1 (5 bases). The CDR3 has 15 amino acids. CDR1 and CDR2 from the germline V gene are SGHDN and FVKESK. V shed 1 base and J shed 5 bases, with 11 bases lying between them. CDR3 residues: CASSQVSGFTGELFF. The CDR3 DNA reads as TGTGCCAGCAGCCAAGTTTCAGGGTTTACCGGGGAGCTGTTTTTT. Based on the CDR3 plus reference TRBV14 and TRBJ2-2, the full variable domain is EAGVTQFPSHSVIEKGQTVTLRCDPISGHDNLYWYRRVMGKEIKFLLHFVKESKQDESGMPNNRFLAERTGGTYSTLKVQPAELEDSGVYFCASSQVSGFTGELFFGEGSRLTVL.

This chain links TRBV4-2 with TRBJ2-6; D is perhaps TRBD1 (6 bases). CDR1 and CDR2 (germline): LGHNA, YNFKEQ. CDR3 size: 16 residues. Trimming removed 0 bases at V and 4 bases at J, with 10 bases between. The CDR3 DNA follows: TGTGCCAGCAGCCAAGAACAGGGATCCGGGGCCAACGTCCTGACTTTC. This codes for CASSQEQGSGANVLTF.